The T cell receptor beta chain described here comes from a study of early T cells in non-severe SARS-CoV-2 infection. About the research overall: Sequenced bulk RNA came from whole blood that was unsorted, and chains were unpaired.

To note about this clonotype: What it recognizes is unknown.

V dropped 5 bases and J dropped 5; count of bases not matched to a gene: 11. The CDR3 consists of 14 residues. Germline values: CDR1 SQVTM, CDR2 ANQGSEA. Individually, cDNA molecules had unique molecular identifiers attached to them. Each CDR3 protein is one row after TCRdb ran MiXCR on the 5' RACE reads. The repertoire holds roughly 110,000 distinct CDR3 sequences, with around 10% as singletons. Study outcomes and limitations: Missing private and CD4 specificities, VDJdb matching favored anti-spike CD8 responses.

The sequence derives from an adult who was a healthcare worker with PCR-confirmed SARS-CoV-2 infection or an uninfected control (not recorded which). V gene TRBV29-1 combines with J gene TRBJ1-1; 7 bases match TRBD1. Sequencing input: whole blood. The CDR3 nucleotides are TGCAGCGTTTCCGCGCCAGGGGGAGGGACTGAAGCTTTCTTT. It yields the protein CSVSAPGGGTEAFF.